One and the same sample provided the 25 T cell receptor beta chains below, sequenced in a study of technical replicates of blood from several donors (dated by TCRdb to about 2017). Library generation was performed with the immunoSEQ multiplex PCR assay. In TCRdb, the immuneACCESS table is reduced to in-frame sequences with V and J assigned. These tables do not hold every clone; where another copy was compared, an unresolved V gene accounts for under half, and the others remain unexplained. Across this sample there are under 90,000 clones, with 95% to 98% seen only once. Together, the top ten hold approximately 0.14% of the sample. Source material: T cells isolated from PBMCs. The source of these receptors is a human donor in good health.

A single count supports this clone. The chain combines TRBV6-5 with TRBJ2-3; D call uncertain. The CDR3 totals 14 residues. The germline gives CDR1 MNHEY, CDR2 SVGAGI. V was pared by 4 bases and J by 0 bases, with 8 bases between. The CDR3 reads CASSLRSSTDTQYF. For the CDR3, the DNA is TGTGCCAGCAGTTTGAGGTCCAGCACAGATACGCAGTATTTT.

This clone was seen just once. Here the CDR3 DNA reads TGTGCCAGCAGGGGACTTTACGAGCAGTACTTC. Its translation is CASRGLYEQYF. The chain joins TRBV2 to TRBJ2-7; a weak D match, TRBD2 (6 bases). This CDR3 has 11 amino acids. V dropped 6 bases and J dropped 4 bases, with 7 bases sitting between them. Germline V gene sequence: CDR1 SNHLY, CDR2 FYNNEI.

The chain recombines TRBV7-9 with TRBJ2-1; TRBD2 matches at 9 bases. CDR1 is SEHNR and CDR2 is FQNEAQ in the germline V gene (reference sequence). With 2 bases clipped from V and 8 bases from J, the junction kept 10 bases outside the gene matches. The CDR3 spans 16 residues. CDR3 loop: CASSLTSGSLGDEQFF. In DNA form, the CDR3 reads TGTGCCAGCAGCTTAACTAGCGGGTCTTTAGGGGATGAGCAGTTCTTC.

The chain recombines TRBV25-1 with TRBJ2-1, with 9 bases that match TRBD1. CDR3 length: 17 amino acids. CDR1 and CDR2 from the germline V gene are MGHDK and SYGVNS. The trim removed 1 base at V and 1 base at J, leaving 5 bases unmatched. The chain's CDR3 is CASSEFNRGQSYNEQFF. Written as DNA, the CDR3 is TGTGCCAGCAGTGAATTTAACAGGGGGCAATCCTACAATGAGCAGTTCTTC.

This rearrangement joins TRBV30 to TRBJ1-1; D not resolved. The germline V gene encodes CDR1 GTSNPN and CDR2 SVGIG (reference sequence). The CDR3 loop spans 13 amino acids. V shed 0 bases and J shed 8 bases, with 13 bases lying between them. The chain's CDR3 is CAWSVIAEREAFF. In nucleotides, the CDR3 is TGTGCCTGGAGTGTAATCGCCGAACGGGAAGCTTTCTTT. The full variable domain, completed using reference TRBV30 and TRBJ1-1, is SQTIHQWPATLVQPVGSPLSLECTVEGTSNPNLYWYRQAAGRGLQLLFYSVGIGQISSEVPQNLSASRPQDRQFILSSKKLLLSDSGFYLCAWSVIAEREAFFGQGTRLTVV.

This chain uses TRBV4-1 with TRBJ2-7; the match to TRBD2 covers 9 bases. V lost 1 base and J lost 2; bases outside the gene matches: 3. CDR1 and CDR2 from the germline V gene are MGHRA and YSYEKL. The CDR3 totals 15 residues. DNA for the CDR3: TGCGCCAGCAGCCAAGGACTAGCGGTCACCTACGAGCAGTACTTC. It is translated as CASSQGLAVTYEQYF.

This chain connects TRBV5-1 to TRBJ2-7; D possibly corresponds to TRBD2 (5 bases). This CDR3 is built from 14 residues. CDR1 is SGHRS, CDR2 YFSETQ, per germline. V was clipped by 0 bases and J by 4 bases, with 11 bases between them. CDR3 residues: CASSLDSEGYEQYF. The DNA for the CDR3 is TGCGCCAGCAGCTTGGACAGCGAGGGTTACGAGCAGTACTTC.

This rearrangement joins TRBV29-1 to TRBJ2-7; 7 nucleotides line up with TRBD1. CDR3 length: 13 residues. Trimming removed 7 bases from V and 0 bases from J; junction bases left unmatched: 6. Germline loops: CDR1 SQVTM, CDR2 ANQGSEA. The CDR3 region has the DNA TGCAGCGGTAGCCAGGGGGTCTCCTACGAGCAGTACTTC. It specifies CSGSQGVSYEQYF.

The rearrangement joins TRBV7-8 to TRBJ2-7; D unclear. V was clipped by 1 base and J by 6 bases, with 7 bases between them. The CDR3 covers 12 residues. Germline CDR1 reads SGHVS; CDR2 reads FQNEAQ. The DNA for the CDR3 is TGTGCCAGCAGCTTAGTTACGGGCGAGCAGTACTTC. It is translated as CASSLVTGEQYF.

The chain couples TRBV5-1 to TRBJ2-5, with D uncertain. The V and J ends lost 4 bases and 0 bases respectively, with 7 bases between them. Germline V gene sequence: CDR1 SGHRS, CDR2 YFSETQ. CDR3 length: 13 residues. For the CDR3, the DNA is TGCGCCAGCAGCATCTCCTACCAAGAGACCCAGTACTTC. Its protein product is CASSISYQETQYF.

V gene TRBV6-6 combines with J gene TRBJ2-2; D uncertain. CDR3 length: 13 residues. CDR1 is MNHNY, CDR2 SVGAGI, per germline (reference sequence). V dropped 7 bases and J dropped 5 bases, with 11 bases sitting between them. As DNA, the CDR3 is TGTGCCAGCACCCCCGCACAGACCGGGGAGCTGTTTTTT. Amino acids: CASTPAQTGELFF.

This rearrangement joins TRBV27 to TRBJ2-7; D possibly corresponds to TRBD1 (6 bases). CDR1 and CDR2 from the germline V gene are MNHEY and SMNVEV (reference sequence). The germline V and J ends were trimmed by 5 bases and 5 bases, with 16 bases remaining between them. The CDR3 totals 14 residues. The CDR3, as DNA: TGTGCCAGCAGTCCCCTGGACAGACAACACGAGCAGTACTTC. This sequence encodes CASSPLDRQHEQYF.

The chain links TRBV29-1 to TRBJ1-1; the match to TRBD1 covers 8 bases. From germline, CDR1 is SQVTM and CDR2 ANQGSEA. Trimming cost V 7 bases and J 5 bases; bases outside gene matches: 15. This CDR3 has 15 amino acids. The CDR3 spells CSALSRGRGETEAFF. The CDR3 nucleotides read TGCAGCGCCTTATCCAGGGGGCGAGGTGAGACTGAAGCTTTCTTT.

The V and J genes are TRBV2 and TRBJ2-1; 16 bases match TRBD2. Germline V CDR1 and CDR2: SNHLY, FYNNEI. V trimming: 6 bases; J trimming: 1 base; junction bases outside the gene matches: 3. CDR3 size: 17 residues. CDR3 in amino acids: CASSPGLAGGSYNEQFF. The CDR3 DNA sequence: TGTGCCAGCAGCCCGGGACTAGCGGGAGGGTCCTACAATGAGCAGTTCTTC.

The rearrangement joins TRBV11-3 to TRBJ2-1; 10 bases agree with TRBD1. Looked up from germline, CDR1 is SGHNT and CDR2 is YENEEA. This CDR3 contains 12 residues. The trim removed 8 bases at V and 8 bases at J, leaving 3 bases unmatched. The CDR3 DNA is TGTGCCAGCCGCGGGACAGGGGATGAGCAGTTCTTC. Protein: CASRGTGDEQFF.

The chain carries TRBV5-1 and TRBJ2-2; 11 bases are a match to TRBD1. Germline CDR1 and CDR2: SGHRS and YFSETQ. This CDR3 is built from 15 residues. J was trimmed by 8 bases and V by 7 bases; bases with no gene match: 10. Here the CDR3 reads CASWTGGEDWGELFF. In nucleotides, the CDR3 is TGCGCCAGCTGGACAGGGGGCGAAGATTGGGGGGAGCTGTTTTTT.

The V and J genes are TRBV19 and TRBJ1-2; 7 bases line up with TRBD1. The CDR3 has 15 residues. J gave up 5 bases and V 1 base, and 7 bases lay outside the gene matches. From germline, CDR1 is LNHDA and CDR2 SQIVND (reference sequence). This chain's CDR3 is CASSIAGQRIYGYTF. The CDR3, as DNA: TGTGCCAGTAGTATAGCGGGACAGAGGATATATGGCTACACCTTC.

V and J are TRBV13 and TRBJ2-1; 10 bases agree with TRBD2. Per germline, CDR1 PRHDT and CDR2 FYEKMQ (reference sequence). The J segment lost 9 bases and the V segment lost 1 base, leaving 12 bases of the junction unmatched. The CDR3 contains 17 residues. CDR3 bases: TGTGCCAGCAGCTTAGCTAGCGGGGGCTTCGGGGGTTTTGAGCAGTTCTTC. The encoded protein is CASSLASGGFGGFEQFF.

CDR3 amino acids: CASSTGQAYGYTF. DNA for the CDR3: TGCGCCAGCAGTACTGGACAGGCCTATGGCTACACCTTC. The chain recombines TRBV10-1 with TRBJ1-2; the match to TRBD1 covers 7 bases. This CDR3 spans 13 amino acids. With V trimmed by 5 bases and J by 4 bases, 4 bases remained unmatched. CDR1 is WNHNN and CDR2 is SYGVQD in the germline V gene (reference sequence).

The CDR3 DNA reads TGCGCCAGCAGCTTGAAGATAGGGTCTAGCGGCACAGATACGCAGTATTTT. This gives the protein CASSLKIGSSGTDTQYF. The V call is TRBV5-1, the J call TRBJ2-3; tentative D call: TRBD2 (6 bases). The germline CDR1 and CDR2 sequences are SGHRS and YFSETQ. Deletions cut 1 base from V and 1 base from J, with 16 bases between. The CDR3 is made up of 17 amino acids.

This clone was seen only once. The J gene is TRBJ2-2, the V gene TRBV4-1, with 9 positions matching TRBD2. The CDR3 runs 15 residues. CDR1 is MGHRA, CDR2 YSYEKL, per germline. The V gene end was trimmed by 3 bases and the J gene end by 5 bases; junction bases not matched to a gene: 4. CDR3: CASSHGTSSTGELFF. CDR3 coding DNA: TGCGCCAGCAGCCACGGGACTAGCTCGACCGGGGAGCTGTTTTTT.

The gene calls are TRBV9 and TRBJ1-1, with 7 bases matching TRBD1. CDR1 is SGDLS and CDR2 is YYNGEE in the germline V gene. The CDR3 sequence is 14 residues long. The V segment lost 0 bases and the J segment 4 bases; nucleotides outside the gene matches: 3. The CDR3 DNA reads TGTGCCAGCAGCGTAGCCGGGACAGTCACTGAAGCTTTCTTT. This translates into CASSVAGTVTEAFF. Full variable domain (outside the CDR3, taken from reference TRBV9 and TRBJ1-1): DSGVTQTPKHLITATGQRVTLRCSPRSGDLSVYWYQQSLDQGLQFLIQYYNGEERAKGNILERFSAQQFPDLHSELNLSSLELGDSALYFCASSVAGTVTEAFFGQGTRLTVV.

The J gene is TRBJ2-1, the V gene TRBV5-6; 7 positions agree with TRBD1. Germline assignment: CDR1 SGHDT and CDR2 YYEEEE. J gave up 9 bases and V 4 bases, and 13 bases lay outside the gene matches. The CDR3 is made up of 15 amino acids. The CDR3 nucleotides are TGTGCCAGCAGCCCCGGCTTGACAGGGTCTCGTGAGCAGTTCTTC. Protein sequence: CASSPGLTGSREQFF.

The chain links TRBV5-4 to TRBJ2-1; 7 positions agree with TRBD1. CDR3 length equals 15 residues. V dropped 4 bases and J dropped 8; count of bases not matched to a gene: 12. CDR1 and CDR2 from the germline V gene are SGHNT and YYREEE (reference sequence). CDR3 loop: CASSRGQPGRDEQFF. The CDR3 DNA reads TGTGCCAGCAGCCGGGGACAGCCGGGACGGGATGAGCAGTTCTTC.

The J gene is TRBJ2-7, the V gene TRBV5-1, with D possibly matching TRBD2 (5 bases). Trimming took off 4 bases at V and 6 bases at J, with 20 bases between the two ends. The CDR3 runs to 15 residues. Germline lookup yields CDR1 SGHRS and CDR2 YFSETQ. CDR3 nucleotide sequence: TGCGCCAGCAGCCCCGGACTGGTGAGAGGAGGCGAGCAGTACTTC. Its protein product is CASSPGLVRGGEQYF.